The clone carrying this T cell receptor (beta chain) was counted a few times. The antigen is unknown. This sample is drawn from a study of response to subunit inactivated influenza vaccine. Study-level findings and limits: Each seasonal flu vaccination may recruit only limited new T cells, authors suggested.

There are 15 residues in the CDR3. V shed 1 base, J shed 2 bases, and the junction held 5 bases outside the gene matches. Per germline, CDR1 SEHNR and CDR2 FQNEAQ (reference sequence). TCRdb independently ran MiXCR on the RT-PCR reads; one entry per CDR3 protein. The sample lists approximately 530,000 distinct CDR3 sequences, approximately 7.6% occurring once. The source was PBMCs from blood, collected less than 30 months after vaccination. The chain combines TRBV7-9 with TRBJ2-7; TRBD1 matches 7 bases. This clonotype was obtained from a man aged 45-69 years who received an inactivated influenza vaccine. CDR3 residues: CASSLVSGQPYEQYF. The CDR3 DNA reads TGTGCCAGCAGCTTAGTGTCGGGACAGCCCTACGAGCAGTACTTC.